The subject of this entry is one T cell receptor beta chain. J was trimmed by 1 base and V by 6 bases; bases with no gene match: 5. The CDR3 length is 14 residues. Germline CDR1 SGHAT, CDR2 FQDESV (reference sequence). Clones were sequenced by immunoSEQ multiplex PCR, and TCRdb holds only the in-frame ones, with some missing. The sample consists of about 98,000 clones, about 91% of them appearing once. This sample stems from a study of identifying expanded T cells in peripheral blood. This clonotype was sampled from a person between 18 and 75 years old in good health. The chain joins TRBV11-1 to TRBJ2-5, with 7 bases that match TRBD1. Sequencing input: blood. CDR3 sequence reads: CASRHTGAQETQYF. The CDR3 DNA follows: TGTGCCAGCAGACATACAGGGGCCCAAGAGACCCAGTACTTC.